What follows are 32 T cell receptor beta chains derived from one specimen sequenced in a study of shared clonotypes between healthy human individuals. Clones were read by immunoSEQ multiplex PCR, and TCRdb kept only the in-frame ones, dropping some. The table lists about 2.1 million clones, 93% of them singletons. Naive CD8 cells, CD45RO-negative and positively selected for CCR7, excluded terminally differentiated effector memory CD45RA+ cells. The sequenced sample consisted of naive CD8+ T cells from PBMCs. These receptors were taken from a man younger than 35 in good health. Some clones in this sample may be carry-over from other donors' samples.

On this clone itself: This CDR3 is also generated by other DNA sequences in the sample. The chain carries TRBV28 and TRBJ1-2; D not certain. The V and J ends lost 4 bases and 4 bases respectively, with 4 bases between them. The germline gives CDR1 MDHEN, CDR2 SYDVKM. The CDR3 runs to 11 residues. The DNA of the CDR3 is TGTGCCAGCAGTTCGGGCTATGGCTACACCTTC. It yields the protein CASSSGYGYTF.

A note on this clone: The identical CDR3 is also encoded by other nucleotide sequences in the sample. The chain carries TRBV4-3 and TRBJ2-5, with 14 bases aligning to TRBD2. The CDR3 is 15 residues long. Germline CDR1 is LGHNA and CDR2 is YSLEER. With V trimmed by 3 bases and J by 5 bases, 2 bases remained unmatched. As DNA, the CDR3 is TGCGCCAGCAGCCAGGGACTAGCGGGAGCTGAGACCCAGTACTTC. It yields the protein CASSQGLAGAETQYF.

This chain links TRBV6-1 with TRBJ1-1; the D is unclear. The germline gives CDR1 MNHNS, CDR2 SASEGT. V shed 2 bases and J shed 5 bases, with 15 bases lying between them. The CDR3 spans 15 residues. CDR3 amino acids: CASSEPRSLWTEAFF. Here the CDR3 DNA reads TGTGCCAGCAGTGAACCCAGGAGTTTGTGGACTGAAGCTTTCTTT.

The chain couples TRBV6-1 to TRBJ2-1, with 10 bases aligning to TRBD1. Per the germline V gene, CDR1 is MNHNS and CDR2 is SASEGT. The CDR3 contains 14 residues. V shed 6 bases, J shed 8 bases, and the junction held 7 bases outside the gene matches. The CDR3 DNA reads as TGTGCCAGCAGGCGGGACAGGGGTTTCGATGAGCAGTTCTTC. Its protein product is CASRRDRGFDEQFF.

J is TRBJ2-1 and V is TRBV5-6; D may be TRBD2 (5 bases). Germline CDR1 SGHDT, CDR2 YYEEEE. The CDR3 has 16 residues. V lost 0 bases and J 3 bases, leaving 13 bases between the germline ends. This CDR3 is CASSLDPAESYNEQFF. The DNA for the CDR3 is TGTGCCAGCAGCTTGGACCCAGCGGAAAGCTACAATGAGCAGTTCTTC.

This rearrangement joins TRBV27 to TRBJ2-5; TRBD2 might be the D (6 bases). Between the trimmed V and J ends, which lost 5 bases and 7 bases, there was a span of 14 bases. The CDR3 length is 13 residues. CDR1 is MNHEY and CDR2 is SMNVEV in the germline V gene (reference sequence). CDR3 residues: CASSPRGPGTQYF. The DNA for the CDR3 is TGTGCCAGCAGTCCGCGGGGTCCAGGGACCCAGTACTTC.

The chain couples TRBV4-1 to TRBJ1-2, with D perhaps matching TRBD1 (6 bases). V gave up 4 bases and J gave up 4 bases, with 16 bases separating them. Germline lookup yields CDR1 MGHRA and CDR2 YSYEKL. CDR3 size: 15 residues. The CDR3 is CASSPPSEGGYGYTF. The CDR3 nucleotides are TGCGCCAGCAGCCCCCCCAGTGAGGGGGGCTATGGCTACACCTTC.

The CDR3 here is CASSQTGRGLNQPQHF. In nucleotides, the CDR3 is TGTGCCAGCAGCCAGACTGGGAGGGGGCTCAATCAGCCCCAGCATTTT. The chain employs TRBV7-8 and TRBJ1-5; 7 bases map to TRBD1. This CDR3 is 16 amino acids long. Trimming took 5 bases from V and 3 from J; bases not matched to a gene: 10. Per the germline V gene, CDR1 is SGHVS and CDR2 is FQNEAQ.

The chain uses TRBV7-8 and TRBJ1-1; D not certain. The CDR3 consists of 13 residues. Germline lookup yields CDR1 SGHVS and CDR2 FQNEAQ. V gave up 6 bases and J gave up 1 base, with 9 bases separating them. As DNA, the CDR3 is TGTGCCAGCAGGGCCGGGAGGAACACTGAAGCTTTCTTT. It is translated as CASRAGRNTEAFF.

This clone occurred once. The V gene is TRBV6-5, the J gene TRBJ2-7; 7 bases map to TRBD2. Germline assignment: CDR1 MNHEY and CDR2 SVGAGI. The junction had 6 bases not matched to a gene; V was cut back by 5 bases and J by 2 bases. This CDR3 is built from 14 residues. CDR3 in amino acids: CASSDSGSTYEQYF. The CDR3 nucleotides are TGTGCCAGCAGTGATAGCGGGTCAACCTACGAGCAGTACTTC.

This chain links TRBV7-2 with TRBJ2-7; the D gene is possibly TRBD1 (6 bases). This CDR3 has 13 amino acids. V shed 3 bases and J shed 12 bases, with 18 bases lying between them. Looked up from germline, CDR1 is SGHTA and CDR2 is FQGNSA. The chain's CDR3 is CASSFGQGKRGYF. The CDR3 DNA reads TGTGCCAGCAGCTTCGGGCAGGGGAAAAGAGGGTACTTC.

This chain links TRBV9 with TRBJ2-3; D may be TRBD2 (6 bases). This CDR3 is built from 16 residues. V was pared by 2 bases and J by 3 bases, with 16 bases between. Germline loops: CDR1 SGDLS, CDR2 YYNGEE. The CDR3 region has the DNA TGTGCCAGCAGCGTCCGAGCGGAGGGAGAAACAGATACGCAGTATTTT. The encoded protein is CASSVRAEGETDTQYF.

V gene TRBV5-6 combines with J gene TRBJ2-3; possible D gene TRBD2, 6 bases. This CDR3 is built from 16 residues. Trimming removed 0 bases from V and 1 base from J, with 12 bases in between. In germline, CDR1 is SGHDT, CDR2 YYEEEE. CDR3 sequence reads: CASSLGRERGTDTQYF. The CDR3 DNA reads TGTGCCAGCAGCTTGGGACGGGAGCGGGGCACAGATACGCAGTATTTT.

This clone was detected once. Distinct nucleotide sequences in the sample also encode this CDR3. CDR3 in DNA: TGCAGCGTTGTCGGAGGATGGGCCAAAAACATTCAGTACTTC. This translates into CSVVGGWAKNIQYF. This chain uses TRBV29-1 with TRBJ2-4; D is perhaps TRBD2 (5 bases). The CDR3 extends over 14 amino acids. V lost 4 bases to trimming and J lost 1 base, with 11 bases between them. Germline values: CDR1 SQVTM, CDR2 ANQGSEA.

The V call is TRBV5-1, the J call TRBJ2-7; 8 bases are a match to TRBD1. The trim removed 0 bases at V and 3 bases at J, leaving 5 bases unmatched. CDR1 and CDR2 (germline): SGHRS, YFSETQ. The CDR3 runs 15 residues. CDR3 residues: CASSLDAGTGYEQYF. CDR3 bases: TGCGCCAGCAGCTTGGACGCCGGGACAGGCTACGAGCAGTACTTC. Variable domain in full (rest from reference TRBV5-1 and TRBJ2-7): KAGVTQTPRYLIKTRGQQVTLSCSPISGHRSVSWYQQTPGQGLQFLFEYFSETQRNKGNFPGRFSGRQFSNSRSEMNVSTLELGDSALYLCASSLDAGTGYEQYFGPGTRLTVT.

V usage is TRBV28 and J usage is TRBJ2-1; D is ambiguous. The CDR3 runs to 12 residues. In germline, CDR1 is MDHEN, CDR2 SYDVKM. Trimming took 3 bases from V and 6 from J, leaving 6 bases between them. CDR3 DNA sequence: TGTGCCAGCAGTTTGGTTGCCAATGAGCAGTTCTTC. It yields the protein CASSLVANEQFF.

This chain links TRBV13 with TRBJ1-6; the D is unclear. CDR1 and CDR2 from the germline V gene are PRHDT and FYEKMQ (reference sequence). V lost 1 base, J lost 9 bases, and 7 bases lay in between. The CDR3 has 13 amino acids. CDR3: CASSLADRSPLHF. CDR3 DNA: TGTGCCAGCAGCTTAGCGGATCGTTCACCCCTCCACTTT.

This clone was observed once. The V call is TRBV4-1, the J call TRBJ2-7, with TRBD2 as a possible D gene (7 bases). With 0 bases removed from V and 0 bases from J, the gap between germline ends came to 12 bases. The CDR3 runs to 16 residues. Germline CDR1 and CDR2: MGHRA and YSYEKL. In DNA form, the CDR3 reads TGCGCCAGCAGCCAAGATCGGGGGGCAGCCTCCTACGAGCAGTACTTC. This gives the protein CASSQDRGAASYEQYF.

The chain joins TRBV4-1 to TRBJ1-5; D is unresolved. This CDR3 has 16 residues. Per germline, CDR1 MGHRA and CDR2 YSYEKL. Between the trimmed V and J ends, which lost 4 bases and 0 bases, there was a span of 13 bases. The CDR3 sequence is CASSPSLGYSNQPQHF. The CDR3 nucleotides are TGCGCCAGCAGCCCAAGTCTTGGGTATAGCAATCAGCCCCAGCATTTT.

This clone was detected once. The chain uses TRBV9 and TRBJ1-1; no definite D call. CDR3 size: 17 residues. Germline assignment: CDR1 SGDLS and CDR2 YYNGEE. The V and J ends lost 0 bases and 3 bases respectively, with 18 bases between them. For the CDR3, the DNA is TGTGCCAGCAGCGTAGCTCGGGAGGTCGGAGGGTACACTGAAGCTTTCTTT. Its translation: CASSVAREVGGYTEAFF.

This sequence joins TRBV28 and TRBJ1-5; D is undetermined. The CDR3 is made up of 14 amino acids. Trimming took 5 bases from V and 3 from J, leaving 11 bases between them. Germline lookup yields CDR1 MDHEN and CDR2 SYDVKM. CDR3 protein: CASSIIGYNQPQHF. The CDR3 DNA reads TGTGCCAGCAGTATTATCGGGTACAATCAGCCCCAGCATTTT.

The rearrangement links TRBV14 to TRBJ1-1; D is unclear. The germline V gene has CDR1 SGHDN and CDR2 FVKESK. This CDR3 has 14 amino acids. V lost 4 bases and J lost 6, with 15 bases in between. As DNA, the CDR3 is TGTGCCAGCAGCCCTCTGGGTGGGGTTCCTGAAGCTTTCTTT. Translation: CASSPLGGVPEAFF.

The V gene is TRBV28, the J gene TRBJ2-5; the D gene is possibly TRBD1 (5 bases). The ends were cut back, 5 bases at V and 10 bases at J, with 14 bases in the middle. Germline V gives CDR1 MDHEN, CDR2 SYDVKM. CDR3 length: 12 amino acids. The CDR3 nucleotides read TGTGCCAGCAGTGGCGGCAGGGTTGTCCAGTACTTC. Its protein product is CASSGGRVVQYF. Based on the CDR3 plus reference TRBV28 and TRBJ2-5, the full variable domain is DVKVTQSSRYLVKRTGEKVFLECVQDMDHENMFWYRQDPGLGLRLIYFSYDVKMKEKGDIPEGYSVSREKKERFSLILESASTNQTSMYLCASSGGRVVQYFGPGTRLLVL.

This clone was counted between two and nine times. The J gene is TRBJ1-5, the V gene TRBV29-1; TRBD1 matches 7 bases. Trimming removed 5 bases from V and 7 bases from J; junction bases left unmatched: 11. The CDR3 spans 14 residues. The germline V gene encodes CDR1 SQVTM and CDR2 ANQGSEA. The CDR3 loop is CSVRTGDASQPQHF. CDR3 bases: TGCAGCGTTAGAACAGGGGACGCAAGCCAGCCCCAGCATTTT.

Only a few counts were recorded for this clone. V and J are TRBV9 and TRBJ2-7; TRBD2 matches at 7 bases. This CDR3 has 16 residues. Germline V gives CDR1 SGDLS, CDR2 YYNGEE. Losses at the gene ends were 0 bases for V and 5 bases for J; bases not matched to a gene: 11. In nucleotides, the CDR3 is TGTGCCAGCAGCGTAGGGGGCGGGAGCTCTAACGACGAGCAGTACTTC. As protein: CASSVGGGSSNDEQYF. The full variable domain, rest sourced from reference TRBV9 and TRBJ2-7, is DSGVTQTPKHLITATGQRVTLRCSPRSGDLSVYWYQQSLDQGLQFLIQYYNGEERAKGNILERFSAQQFPDLHSELNLSSLELGDSALYFCASSVGGGSSNDEQYFGPGTRLTVT.

The chain joins TRBV27 to TRBJ2-7, with TRBD1 matching 9 bases. Germline CDR1 and CDR2: MNHEY and SMNVEV (reference sequence). The trim removed 6 bases at V and 4 bases at J, leaving 13 bases unmatched. CDR3 length: 16 amino acids. The chain's CDR3 is CASRSTFWTGEYEQYF. DNA of the CDR3: TGTGCCAGCAGGAGTACTTTCTGGACAGGGGAATACGAGCAGTACTTC.

This sequence joins TRBV29-1 and TRBJ2-1; 10 positions match TRBD2. V shed 3 bases and J 7 bases; nucleotides not matched to a gene: 6. The CDR3 spans 14 residues. The germline gives CDR1 SQVTM, CDR2 ANQGSEA. The CDR3 protein is CSVDFTSGTNEQFF. The CDR3 region has the DNA TGCAGCGTTGATTTCACTAGCGGGACTAATGAGCAGTTCTTC.

The chain carries TRBV9 and TRBJ2-2; TRBD1 aligns across 7 bases. The CDR3 totals 17 residues. Germline-derived CDR1 and CDR2 are SGDLS and YYNGEE. After removal of 0 bases from V and 6 bases from J, the junction contained 11 bases not matched to a gene. For the CDR3, the DNA is TGTGCCAGCAGCGTAGGAAGACAGGGAAGGAGCGCCGGGGAGCTGTTTTTT. Protein: CASSVGRQGRSAGELFF. The full variable domain, in which reference TRBV9 and TRBJ2-2 provide the parts outside the CDR3, is DSGVTQTPKHLITATGQRVTLRCSPRSGDLSVYWYQQSLDQGLQFLIQYYNGEERAKGNILERFSAQQFPDLHSELNLSSLELGDSALYFCASSVGRQGRSAGELFFGEGSRLTVL.

The V call is TRBV4-2, the J call TRBJ1-2; D uncertain. CDR1 is LGHNA and CDR2 is YNFKEQ in the germline V gene. The CDR3 is made up of 17 amino acids. V dropped 3 bases and J dropped 6 bases, with 23 bases sitting between them. The DNA of the CDR3 is TGTGCCAGCAGCCACCACGTATCTCAGGAGCCGGAAGATGGCTACACCTTC. Protein product: CASSHHVSQEPEDGYTF.

This chain connects TRBV7-2 to TRBJ2-7; the match to TRBD2 covers 9 bases. The CDR3 is 15 residues long. V shed 5 bases and J 0 bases; nucleotides not matched to a gene: 5. Looked up from germline, CDR1 is SGHTA and CDR2 is FQGNSA. The CDR3: CASSKIAGASYEQYF. The CDR3 DNA is TGTGCCAGCAGCAAAATAGCGGGAGCCTCCTACGAGCAGTACTTC.

The V and J genes are TRBV28 and TRBJ2-4, with TRBD1 matching over 12 bases. With V trimmed by 6 bases and J by 1 base, 13 bases remained unmatched. The germline CDR1 and CDR2 sequences are MDHEN and SYDVKM. This CDR3 comprises 19 residues. The CDR3 sequence: CASSLIRDRGLRAKNIQYF. DNA of the CDR3: TGTGCCAGCAGCCTGATCCGGGACAGGGGGCTAAGGGCCAAAAACATTCAGTACTTC.

This chain uses TRBV27 with TRBJ1-2, with D maybe TRBD1 (5 bases). Per germline, CDR1 MNHEY and CDR2 SMNVEV (reference sequence). The CDR3 contains 16 residues. Trimming removed 5 bases at V and 4 bases at J, with 20 bases between. The CDR3 coding sequence is TGTGCCAGCAGTCCCTCTTACGGGGCGACCTCCTATGGCTACACCTTC. The encoded protein is CASSPSYGATSYGYTF.